A selection of T cell receptor beta chains follows, all from one sample in a study of blood T cell repertoires in COVID-19. Here immunoSEQ multiplex PCR was the method, and the copy in TCRdb shows in-frame clones only, minus some. The sample lists 190,000 or so clones; over 75% were seen once. Sequencing input: peripheral blood. Source of these receptors: a woman aged 80 or over with active or convalescent COVID-19. CDR3s include the opening cysteine and the closing phenylalanine or tryptophan. A D gene is named only where the DNA matches it firmly. Only some rows state a clone size, as once, few, many or a class for expanded clones.

>TRBV6-2/TRBV6-3|14|.|.|TRBJ2-1
CASSYSIGVNEQFF
TGTGCCAGCAGTTACTCGATAGGGGTGAATGAGCAGTTCTTC
>TRBV2|14|once|.|TRBJ1-1
CASSSRQAEFMAFF
TGTGCCAGCAGTTCTCGGCAGGCTGAGTTTATGGCTTTCTTT
>TRBV7-3|17|.|TRBD1|TRBJ1-1
CASSLTGRTGLNTEAFF
TGTGCCAGCAGCTTAACTGGGCGGACAGGATTGAACACTGAAGCTTTCTTT
>TRBV11-2|14|.|.|TRBJ1-2
CASSSSGASHGYTF
TGTGCCAGCAGCTCTTCTGGGGCAAGCCATGGCTACACCTTC
>TRBV19|14|.|TRBD2|TRBJ2-2
CASRRGGATGELFF
TGTGCCAGTAGACGCGGGGGGGCCACCGGGGAGCTGTTTTTT
>TRBV4-1|13|.|.|TRBJ2-3
CASSHQGTDTQYF
TGCGCCAGCAGCCACCAGGGCACAGATACGCAGTATTTT
>TRBV5-1|18|.|TRBD2|TRBJ2-3
CASSLATRAGGRTDTQYF
TGCGCCAGCAGCTTGGCAACTCGGGCGGGGGGCCGGACAGATACGCAGTATTTT
>TRBV27|13|few|.|TRBJ2-5
CASSPRVWETQYF
TGTGCCAGCAGTCCCCGCGTTTGGGAGACCCAGTACTTC
>TRBV24-1|12|.|.|TRBJ1-6
CATSDGDSPLHF
TGTGCCACCAGTGACGGAGATTCACCCCTCCACTTT
>TRBV6-5|11|.|.|TRBJ2-5
CASRNGETQYF
TGTGCCAGCAGGAACGGAGAGACCCAGTACTTC
>TRBV20-1|15|.|TRBD1|TRBJ2-7
CSASPSGQGTYEQYF
TGCAGTGCTAGTCCCTCGGGACAGGGGACCTACGAGCAGTACTTC
>TRBV29-1|14|.|TRBD1|TRBJ2-3
CSVTGTDGSDTQYF
TGCAGCGTAACCGGGACAGATGGTTCAGATACGCAGTATTTT
>TRBV7-2|15|once|.|TRBJ1-1
CASSPVGGQNTEAFF
TGTGCCAGCAGCCCAGTTGGCGGGCAGAACACTGAAGCTTTCTTT
>TRBV6-6|14|.|.|TRBJ1-4
CASSYYSSNEKLFF
TGTGCCAGCAGTTACTACAGTTCTAATGAAAAACTGTTTTTT
>TRBV2|14|.|.|TRBJ1-4
CASSSQGFNEKLFF
TGTGCCAGCAGCTCCCAGGGCTTTAATGAAAAACTGTTTTTT
>TRBV28|15|.|TRBD2|TRBJ2-5
CASSLIAGTGETQYF
TGTGCCAGCAGTCTCATAGCGGGGACGGGGGAGACCCAGTACTTC
>TRBV10-3|16|.|TRBD1|TRBJ2-3
CAIRKNSGTATDTQYF
TGTGCCATCAGGAAAAACTCCGGGACAGCCACAGATACGCAGTATTTT
>TRBV11-3|16|.|.|TRBJ1-6
CASSPQAGKGYSPLHF
TGTGCCAGCAGCCCCCAGGCAGGGAAAGGGTATTCACCCCTCCACTTT
>TRBV12-3/TRBV12-4|13|.|TRBD1|TRBJ2-7
CASSSTGFYEQYF
TGTGCCAGCAGTTCGACAGGGTTCTACGAGCAGTACTTC
>TRBV6-5|13|once|.|TRBJ2-1
CASTLQRNNEQFF
TGTGCCAGCACCCTCCAGAGGAACAATGAGCAGTTCTTC
>TRBV11-3|15|.|.|TRBJ2-3
CASSNRDPDGDTQYF
TGTGCCAGCAGCAACCGGGATCCCGATGGAGATACGCAGTATTTT
>TRBV4-1|17|.|.|TRBJ1-4
CASSQDSDSRTNEKLFF
TGCGCCAGCAGCCAAGATTCGGACAGCCGAACTAATGAAAAACTGTTTTTT
>TRBV10-3|13|once|.|TRBJ1-2
CAITGTTSEGYTF
TGTGCCATCACCGGTACGACGTCGGAGGGCTACACCTTC
>TRBV6-5|14|.|.|TRBJ2-7
CASMVDSEGYEQYF
TGTGCCAGCATGGTGGACTCCGAGGGCTACGAGCAGTACTTC
>TRBV7-8|15|.|.|TRBJ2-7
CASSQRQTLSYEQYF
TGTGCCAGCAGCCAACGACAAACTCTTTCCTACGAGCAGTACTTC
>TRBV7-8|18|many|TRBD1|TRBJ2-1
CASSLSPGQGWVSDEQFF
TGTGCCAGCAGCTTATCTCCGGGACAGGGTTGGGTTTCGGATGAGCAGTTCTTC
>TRBV4-2|16|.|TRBD1|TRBJ2-2
CASSRKQGLNTGELFF
TGTGCCAGCAGCCGCAAACAGGGGCTGAACACCGGGGAGCTGTTTTTT
>TRBV7-2|15|.|TRBD1|TRBJ2-1
CASSPSRQGYDEQFF
TGTGCCAGCAGCCCCTCGAGACAGGGTTACGATGAGCAGTTCTTC
>TRBV19|14|.|.|TRBJ1-1
CASSTEDTNTEAFF
TGTGCCAGTAGTACCGAGGACACGAACACTGAAGCTTTCTTT
>TRBV11-2|13|.|.|TRBJ2-1
CASSLGRQNEQFF
TGTGCCAGCAGCTTAGGGCGACAGAATGAGCAGTTCTTC
>TRBV19|13|.|.|TRBJ1-5
CASSAGRGQPQHF
TGTGCCAGTAGCGCGGGGAGAGGTCAGCCCCAGCATTTT
>TRBV18|14|once|.|TRBJ1-5
CASSPGEINQPQHF
TGTGCCAGCTCACCCGGGGAAATCAATCAGCCCCAGCATTTT
>TRBV5-6|13|.|.|TRBJ2-2
CASSLDRTGELFF
TGTGCCAGCAGCTTGGACAGGACCGGGGAGCTGTTTTTT
>TRBV29-1|12|once|.|TRBJ2-4
CSVDAGENIQYF
TGCAGCGTTGATGCAGGGGAAAACATTCAGTACTTC
>TRBV7-9|15|.|TRBD1|TRBJ1-6
CASSLSGTENSPLHF
TGTGCCAGCAGCCTATCCGGGACAGAGAATTCACCCCTCCACTTT
>TRBV4-3|14|.|.|TRBJ2-3
CASSHAGHTDTQYF
TGCGCCAGCAGCCACGCGGGGCACACAGATACGCAGTATTTT
>TRBV3-1/TRBV3-2|14|.|.|TRBJ2-5
CASSLGGYQETQYF
TGTGCCAGCAGCCTGGGGGGTTACCAAGAGACCCAGTACTTC
>TRBV4-3|16|.|.|TRBJ1-6
CASSQDRESYNSPLHF
TGCGCCAGCAGCCAAGATAGAGAATCCTATAATTCACCCCTCCACTTT
>TRBV2|16|.|.|TRBJ1-4
CASSEEGSATNEKLFF
TGTGCCAGCAGTGAGGAGGGGAGCGCAACTAATGAAAAACTGTTTTTT
>TRBV30|14|.|.|TRBJ2-3
CAWCLGGGQGTQYF
TGTGCCTGGTGTCTCGGCGGGGGCCAGGGTACGCAGTATTTT
>TRBV7-9|15|few|TRBD1|TRBJ1-5
CASSFVTGGNQPQHF
TGTGCCAGCAGCTTCGTTACAGGGGGGAATCAGCCCCAGCATTTT
>TRBV5-5|18|.|TRBD1|TRBJ1-1
CASSLGIGSGGRTTEAFF
TGTGCCAGCAGCTTGGGAATCGGGTCAGGGGGCCGAACGACTGAAGCTTTCTTT
>TRBV7-7|16|.|TRBD1|TRBJ2-5
CASSSPSLGGSETQYF
TGTGCTAGCAGCTCTCCAAGTTTAGGGGGCTCTGAGACCCAGTACTTC
>TRBV3-1/TRBV3-2|14|.|.|TRBJ1-1
CASSQYGQNTEAFF
TGTGCCAGCAGCCAATACGGACAGAACACTGAAGCTTTCTTT
>TRBV3-1/TRBV3-2|16|.|.|TRBJ2-7
CASSNQPGPRGYEQYF
TGTGCCAGCAGCAACCAACCGGGCCCTCGGGGCTACGAGCAGTACTTC
>TRBV25-1|14|.|TRBD1|TRBJ1-1
CASRGTGKGTEAFF
TGTGCCAGCAGGGGGACAGGGAAGGGAACTGAAGCTTTCTTT
>TRBV6-5|12|.|.|TRBJ1-6
CASSYRNSPLHF
TGTGCCAGCAGTTACCGGAATTCACCCCTCCACTTT
>TRBV10-3|16|.|.|TRBJ2-3
CAISESSGSGTDTQYF
TGTGCCATCAGTGAGTCCTCGGGATCTGGCACAGATACGCAGTATTTT
>TRBV5-1|17|once|TRBD1|TRBJ2-5
CASSLIAGQEVEETQYF
TGCGCCAGCAGCTTGATTGCGGGACAGGAGGTTGAGGAGACCCAGTACTTC
>TRBV2|14|once|.|TRBJ2-2
CASTAQGNTGELFF
TGTGCCAGCACCGCTCAGGGGAACACCGGGGAGCTGTTTTTT
>TRBV4-1|18|.|TRBD1|TRBJ2-2
CASSPRINRDRNTGELFF
TGCGCCAGCAGCCCAAGGATTAACCGGGACAGGAACACCGGGGAGCTGTTTTTT
>TRBV7-9|17|.|TRBD2|TRBJ2-5
CASSLVGTSGVRETQYF
TGTGCCAGCAGCTTAGTTGGGACTAGCGGGGTGAGAGAGACCCAGTACTTC
>TRBV5-1|15|.|TRBD2|TRBJ2-3
CASSSGLADPDTQYF
TGCGCCAGCAGCTCGGGACTAGCGGATCCAGATACGCAGTATTTT